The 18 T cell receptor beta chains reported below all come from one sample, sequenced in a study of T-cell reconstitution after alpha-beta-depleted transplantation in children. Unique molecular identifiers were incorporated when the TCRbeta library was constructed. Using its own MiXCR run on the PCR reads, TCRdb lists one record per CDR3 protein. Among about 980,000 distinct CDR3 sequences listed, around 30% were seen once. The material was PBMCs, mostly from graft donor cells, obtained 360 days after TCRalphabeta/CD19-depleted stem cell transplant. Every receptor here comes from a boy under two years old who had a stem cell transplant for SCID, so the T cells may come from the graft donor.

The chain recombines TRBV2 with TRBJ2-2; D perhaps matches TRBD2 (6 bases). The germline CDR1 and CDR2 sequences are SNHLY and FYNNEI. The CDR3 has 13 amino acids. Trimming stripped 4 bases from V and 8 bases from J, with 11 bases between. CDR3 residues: CASSAREWGELFF. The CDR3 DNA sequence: TGTGCCAGCAGTGCCCGGGAGTGGGGGGAGCTGTTTTTT.

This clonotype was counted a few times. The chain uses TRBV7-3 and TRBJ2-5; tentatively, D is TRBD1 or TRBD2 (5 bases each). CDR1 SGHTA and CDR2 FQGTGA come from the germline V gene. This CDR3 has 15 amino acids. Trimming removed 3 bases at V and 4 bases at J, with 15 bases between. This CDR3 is CASSLGFGGAETQYF. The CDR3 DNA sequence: TGTGCCAGCAGCTTGGGTTTTGGGGGTGCAGAGACCCAGTACTTC.

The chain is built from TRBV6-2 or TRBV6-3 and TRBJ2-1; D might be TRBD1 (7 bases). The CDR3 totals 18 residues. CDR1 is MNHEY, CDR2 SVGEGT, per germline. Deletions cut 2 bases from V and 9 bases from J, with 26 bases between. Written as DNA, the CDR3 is TGTGCCAGCAGTTACGGGCTGTGGCGGGACAGTCCCTGGCGTGAGCAGTTCTTC. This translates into CASSYGLWRDSPWREQFF.

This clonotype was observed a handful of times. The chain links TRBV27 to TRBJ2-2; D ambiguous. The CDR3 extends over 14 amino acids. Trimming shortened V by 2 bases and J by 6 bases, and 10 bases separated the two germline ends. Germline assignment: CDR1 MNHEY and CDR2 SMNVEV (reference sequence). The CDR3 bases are TGTGCCAGCAGTTTAAACAGTGGGGCCGGGGAGCTGTTTTTT. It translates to CASSLNSGAGELFF.

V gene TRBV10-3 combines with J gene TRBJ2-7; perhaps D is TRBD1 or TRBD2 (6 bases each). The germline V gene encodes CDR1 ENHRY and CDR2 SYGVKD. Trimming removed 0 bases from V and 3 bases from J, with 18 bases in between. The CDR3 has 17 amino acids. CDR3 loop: CAISESGYREGGYEQYF. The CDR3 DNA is TGTGCCATCAGTGAGTCGGGGTACAGAGAGGGGGGCTACGAGCAGTACTTC.

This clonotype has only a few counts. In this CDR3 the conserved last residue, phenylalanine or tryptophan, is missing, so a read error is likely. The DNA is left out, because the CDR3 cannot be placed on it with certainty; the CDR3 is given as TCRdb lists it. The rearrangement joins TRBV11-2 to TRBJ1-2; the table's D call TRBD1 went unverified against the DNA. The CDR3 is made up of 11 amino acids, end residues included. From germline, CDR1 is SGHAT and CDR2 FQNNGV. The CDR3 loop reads CASSLGTFSAL.

The CDR3 spells CASSQLVAGPLTEQYF. CDR3 DNA: TGCGCCAGCAGCCAACTGGTAGCAGGACCTCTTACCGAGCAGTACTTC. The chain combines TRBV4-3 with TRBJ2-7; D is undetermined. V was trimmed by 2 bases and J by 6 bases, leaving 20 bases between them. The CDR3 is 16 residues long. Germline loops: CDR1 LGHNA, CDR2 YSLEER.

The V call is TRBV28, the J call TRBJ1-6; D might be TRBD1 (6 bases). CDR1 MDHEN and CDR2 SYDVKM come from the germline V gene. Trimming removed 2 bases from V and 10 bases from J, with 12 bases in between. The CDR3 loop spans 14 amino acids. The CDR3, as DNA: TGTGCCAGCAGTTTAAACCAGGGGCGGTCACCCCTCCACTTT. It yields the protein CASSLNQGRSPLHF.

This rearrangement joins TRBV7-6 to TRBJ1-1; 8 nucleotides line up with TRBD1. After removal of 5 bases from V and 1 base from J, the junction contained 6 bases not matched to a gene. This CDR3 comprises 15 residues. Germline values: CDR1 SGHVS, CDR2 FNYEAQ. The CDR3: CASSLSGQANTEAFF. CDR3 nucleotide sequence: TGTGCCAGCAGCCTATCGGGACAGGCGAACACTGAAGCTTTCTTT.

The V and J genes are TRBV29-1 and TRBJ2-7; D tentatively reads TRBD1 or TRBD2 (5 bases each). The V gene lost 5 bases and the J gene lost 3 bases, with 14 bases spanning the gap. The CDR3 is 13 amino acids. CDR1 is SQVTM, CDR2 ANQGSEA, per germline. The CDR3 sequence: CSVSRWDGYEQYF. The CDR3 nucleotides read TGCAGCGTTTCCCGATGGGACGGCTACGAGCAGTACTTC.

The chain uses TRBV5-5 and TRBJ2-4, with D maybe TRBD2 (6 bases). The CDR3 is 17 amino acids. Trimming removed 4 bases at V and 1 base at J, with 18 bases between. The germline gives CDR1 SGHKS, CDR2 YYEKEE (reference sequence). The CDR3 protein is CASSTQLAKMAKNIQYF. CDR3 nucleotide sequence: TGTGCCAGCAGCACACAACTAGCTAAGATGGCCAAAAACATTCAGTACTTC.

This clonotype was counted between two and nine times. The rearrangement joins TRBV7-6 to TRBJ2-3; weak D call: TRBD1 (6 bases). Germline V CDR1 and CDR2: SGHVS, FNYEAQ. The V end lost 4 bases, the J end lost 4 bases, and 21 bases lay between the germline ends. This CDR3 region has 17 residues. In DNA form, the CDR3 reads TGTGCCAGCAGCTATAGACTCAGGGGCGTCGGGGCAGATACGCAGTATTTT. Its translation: CASSYRLRGVGADTQYF.

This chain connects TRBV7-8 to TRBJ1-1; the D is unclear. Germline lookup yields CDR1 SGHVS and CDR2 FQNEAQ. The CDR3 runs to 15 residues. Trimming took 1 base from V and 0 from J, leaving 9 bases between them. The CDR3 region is CASSLGARLNTEAFF. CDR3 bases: TGTGCCAGCAGCTTAGGTGCCAGGTTGAACACTGAAGCTTTCTTT.

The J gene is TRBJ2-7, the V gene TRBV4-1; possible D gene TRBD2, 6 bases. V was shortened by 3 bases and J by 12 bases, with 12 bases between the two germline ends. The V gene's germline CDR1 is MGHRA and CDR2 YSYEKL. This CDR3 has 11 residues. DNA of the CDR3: TGCGCCAGCAGCCAGGGAGGAGCGGCGTACTTC. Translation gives CASSQGGAAYF.

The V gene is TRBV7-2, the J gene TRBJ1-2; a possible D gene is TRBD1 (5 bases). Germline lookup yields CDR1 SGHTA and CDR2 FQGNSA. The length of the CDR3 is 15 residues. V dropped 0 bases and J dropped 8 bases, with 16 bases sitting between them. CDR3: CASSLAAGAGGGYTF. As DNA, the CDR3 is TGTGCCAGCAGCTTAGCCGCCGGGGCAGGTGGAGGCTACACCTTC.

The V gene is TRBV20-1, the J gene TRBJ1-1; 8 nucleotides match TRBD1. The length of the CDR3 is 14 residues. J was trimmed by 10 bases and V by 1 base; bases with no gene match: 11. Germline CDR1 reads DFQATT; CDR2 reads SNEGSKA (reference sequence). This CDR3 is CSARGGTGGVGAFF. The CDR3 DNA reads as TGCAGTGCTAGAGGTGGAACAGGGGGGGTGGGAGCTTTCTTT.

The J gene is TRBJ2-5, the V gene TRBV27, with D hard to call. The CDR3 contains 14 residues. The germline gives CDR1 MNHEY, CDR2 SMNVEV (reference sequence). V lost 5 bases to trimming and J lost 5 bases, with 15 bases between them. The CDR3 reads CASSPPGLLETQYF. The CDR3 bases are TGTGCCAGCAGTCCCCCTGGGTTGTTGGAGACCCAGTACTTC.

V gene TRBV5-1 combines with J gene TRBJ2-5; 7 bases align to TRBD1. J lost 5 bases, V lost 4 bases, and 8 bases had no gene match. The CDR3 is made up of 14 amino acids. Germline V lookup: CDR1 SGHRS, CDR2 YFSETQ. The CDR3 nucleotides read TGCGCCAGCAGCCGTACAGGGGCCCGTGAGACCCAGTACTTC. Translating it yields CASSRTGARETQYF.